The 24 T cell receptor beta chains presented below share a single source sample, sequenced in a study of T cells in Graves' hyperthyroidism and ophthalmopathy. Amplified TCR beta CDR3 regions came from RNA transcripts. HTBI primers were employed in a first-round RT-PCR of the TCR CDR3. TCRdb redid the calling of the multiplex PCR reads with MiXCR, one entry per CDR3 protein. In the table there are fewer than 350,000 distinct CDR3 sequences, approximately 18% of which are singletons. The specimen sequenced was blood. The receptors originated from a woman aged 50 to 65 with Graves' hyperthyroidism.

The J gene is TRBJ2-7, the V gene TRBV10-3; TRBD1 agrees at 10 bases. This CDR3 has 14 amino acids. The V and J ends lost 6 bases and 6 bases, in that order; junction bases with no gene match: 8. Germline V gene lookup returns CDR1 ENHRY and CDR2 SYGVKD. The DNA for the CDR3 is TGTGCCATCAGCTCCTCCGGGACAGGGGCCGAGCAGTACTTC. Translating it yields CAISSSGTGAEQYF.

This clonotype occurred many times. This sequence joins TRBV7-2 and TRBJ2-3; TRBD1 aligns across 9 bases. This CDR3 spans 16 amino acids. Germline V CDR1 and CDR2: SGHTA, FQGNSA. Losses at the gene ends were 6 bases for V and 4 bases for J; bases not matched to a gene: 11. The CDR3 region has the DNA TGTGCCAGCAGTCGCGACCCGGGACAGGGAGCAGATACGCAGTATTTT. Its translation: CASSRDPGQGADTQYF.

There are many counts of this clonotype. The chain combines TRBV12-3 or TRBV12-4 with TRBJ2-7, with D perhaps TRBD2 (7 bases). The CDR3 is 14 amino acids. The V end lost 4 bases, the J end lost 7 bases, and 17 bases lay between the germline ends. CDR3 sequence: CASSYPTGGGEQYF. In nucleotides, the CDR3 is TGTGCCAGCAGTTACCCCACGGGGGGCGGGGAGCAGTACTTC.

This clonotype was seen a few times. This chain links TRBV20-1 with TRBJ2-6; no reliable D call. Germline V gene lookup returns CDR1 DFQATT and CDR2 SNEGSKA (reference sequence). Trimming left V 1 base short and J 0 bases short, with 7 bases between. The CDR3 loop spans 15 amino acids. CDR3 nucleotides: TGCAGTGCTAGAGCTACAAGCTCTGGGGCCAACGTCCTGACTTTC. Residues: CSARATSSGANVLTF.

About this clonotype: One end of the junction is discordant with germline, which a read error may explain. V is TRBV10-3 and J is TRBJ2-5, with D tentatively TRBD2 (6 bases). This CDR3 has 14 residues. Germline assignment: CDR1 ENHRY and CDR2 SYGVKD. The DNA for the CDR3 is TGTGCCGTCAGAGTTAACCTCCGGGAGGAGACCCAGTACTTC. Translating it yields CAVRVNLREETQYF.

The V call is TRBV6-1, the J call TRBJ2-7, with D unresolved. Trimming pared 7 bases from V and 7 bases from J, leaving 14 bases between. Germline V gene lookup returns CDR1 MNHNS and CDR2 SASEGT. This CDR3 spans 12 amino acids. The CDR3 loop reads CASTARLGEQYF. The CDR3 DNA is TGTGCCAGCACGGCCCGTCTGGGTGAGCAGTACTTC.

This clonotype has at least ten counts. The chain is built from TRBV20-1 and TRBJ2-1; D unresolved. CDR1 and CDR2 from the germline V gene are DFQATT and SNEGSKA (reference sequence). The CDR3 spans 15 residues. Trimming took off 1 base at V and 6 bases at J, with 16 bases between the two ends. CDR3 sequence: CSARAGIRFGNEQFF. For the CDR3, the DNA is TGCAGTGCTAGAGCTGGGATCCGGTTCGGCAATGAGCAGTTCTTC.

This clonotype was seen a few times. The V gene is TRBV7-8, the J gene TRBJ2-3, with 11 bases matching TRBD2. CDR3 length: 16 amino acids. The J segment lost 1 base and the V segment lost 1 base, leaving 1 base of the junction unmatched. CDR1 is SGHVS and CDR2 is FQNEAQ in the germline V gene. CDR3 DNA sequence: TGTGCCAGCAGCTTAGAACTAGCGGGGGGCACAGATACGCAGTATTTT. Protein sequence: CASSLELAGGTDTQYF.

At least ten counts were recorded for this clonotype. V usage is TRBV3-1 and J usage is TRBJ2-1; 11 bases agree with TRBD2. CDR3 length: 15 amino acids. The germline gives CDR1 LGHDT, CDR2 YNNKEL (reference sequence). V lost 6 bases and J lost 4; bases outside the gene matches: 5. The CDR3 DNA follows: TGTGCCAGCAGTAAGGGACTAGCGGAGTACAATGAGCAGTTCTTC. As protein: CASSKGLAEYNEQFF.

This clonotype was detected only a few times. Germline is not matched at one junction end, which may reflect a read error. V usage is TRBV6-2 or TRBV6-3 and J usage is TRBJ2-1; D is undetermined. CDR3 length equals 13 residues. In germline, CDR1 is MNHEY, CDR2 SVGEGT. As DNA, the CDR3 is TGTGCCAGCATTTACCCCGACCGGAATGAGCAGTTCTTC. Protein: CASIYPDRNEQFF.

This clonotype was counted ten times or more. This chain uses TRBV3-1 with TRBJ2-5; D gene uncertain. Germline assignment: CDR1 LGHDT and CDR2 YNNKEL (reference sequence). CDR3 length equals 13 residues. Between the trimmed V and J ends, which lost 0 bases and 2 bases, there was a span of 4 bases. The CDR3 loop reads CASSQEGQETQYF. Written as DNA, the CDR3 is TGTGCCAGCAGCCAAGAGGGTCAAGAGACCCAGTACTTC.

As concerns this clonotype: The CDR3 does not end in the conserved phenylalanine or tryptophan, so this is likely a read error. The chain couples TRBV5-4 to TRBJ2-2; unclear D gene. V was clipped by 3 bases and J by 1 base, with 10 bases between them. The CDR3 loop spans 15 amino acids. From germline, CDR1 is SGHNT and CDR2 YYREEE (reference sequence). The CDR3 DNA reads TGTGCCAGCAGCTCTGCGCTCCAGAACACCGGGGAGCTGTTTTGT. Encoded protein: CASSSALQNTGELFC.

Ten or more counts support this clonotype. This chain joins TRBV6-2 or TRBV6-3 and TRBJ1-4, with a tentative D call TRBD1 (6 bases). There are 16 residues in the CDR3. The germline V gene has CDR1 MNHEY and CDR2 SVGEGT. Deletions cut 2 bases from V and 4 bases from J, with 14 bases between. The CDR3 coding sequence is TGTGCCAGCAGTTACGGAACAGGGACCCTTAATGAAAAACTGTTTTTT. Translating gives CASSYGTGTLNEKLFF.

This clonotype was seen more than once but under ten times. This sequence joins TRBV2 and TRBJ2-6; possible D gene TRBD1, 6 bases. V was clipped by 4 bases and J by 3 bases, with 16 bases between them. The CDR3 consists of 17 residues. Per germline, CDR1 SNHLY and CDR2 FYNNEI. The CDR3 bases are TGTGCCAGCAGTGTGGGGGCGATGAGGGGTGGGGCCAACGTCCTGACTTTC. This encodes CASSVGAMRGGANVLTF.

The chain has TRBV28 and TRBJ1-2, with D tentatively TRBD1 (5 bases). The CDR3 runs to 13 residues. Germline CDR1 reads MDHEN; CDR2 reads SYDVKM. Deletions cut 3 bases from V and 6 bases from J, with 11 bases between. CDR3 protein: CASSFDGGHGYTF. The CDR3 nucleotides read TGTGCCAGCAGTTTTGATGGGGGACATGGCTACACCTTC.

This clonotype was counted between two and nine times. The chain joins TRBV20-1 to TRBJ2-7; D possibly matches TRBD1 or TRBD2 (6 bases each). Germline loops: CDR1 DFQATT, CDR2 SNEGSKA (reference sequence). Trimming shortened V by 4 bases and J by 2 bases, and 15 bases separated the two germline ends. This CDR3 has 14 residues. CDR3 coding DNA: TGCAGTGCTAAGGGGGGCAGTGCTACCTACGAGCAGTACTTC. It is translated as CSAKGGSATYEQYF.

The chain is built from TRBV20-1 and TRBJ1-5, with a possible D match to TRBD1 (6 bases). The V end was cut by 3 bases, the J end by 3 bases, with 15 bases between. Germline values: CDR1 DFQATT, CDR2 SNEGSKA (reference sequence). The CDR3 has 15 residues. CDR3 sequence reads: CSARPGTFYNQPQHF. Written as DNA, the CDR3 is TGCAGTGCTAGGCCCGGGACATTCTACAATCAGCCCCAGCATTTT.

This clonotype was seen more than once but under ten times. The chain couples TRBV3-1 to TRBJ2-5; unclear D gene. The ends were cut back, 7 bases at V and 5 bases at J, with 14 bases in the middle. CDR3 length equals 13 residues. CDR1 is LGHDT and CDR2 is YNNKEL in the germline V gene (reference sequence). The CDR3 DNA reads as TGTGCCAGCAAAGACCGAGGAGAGGAGACCCAGTACTTC. Translated: CASKDRGEETQYF.

V and J are TRBV7-9 and TRBJ1-4; D is unresolved. This CDR3 region has 16 residues. CDR1 and CDR2 (germline): SEHNR, FQNEAQ (reference sequence). With 0 bases removed from V and 6 bases from J, the gap between germline ends came to 14 bases. CDR3 DNA sequence: TGTGCCAGCAGCTTAGCCGACTCCTTTCAAGATGAAAAACTGTTTTTT. As protein: CASSLADSFQDEKLFF.

Of note for this clonotype: Since a much larger clone is just one base distant, this may be a read error. The chain has TRBV20-1 and TRBJ2-7; 8 bases align to TRBD1. The CDR3 runs to 13 residues. Germline V gene lookup returns CDR1 DFQATT and CDR2 SNEGSKA (reference sequence). The chain's CDR3 is CSARGGQGYEQHF. CDR3 in DNA: TGCAGTGCTAGAGGTGGACAGGGTTACGAGCAGCACTTC.

The chain combines TRBV10-3 with TRBJ2-1; tentative D call: TRBD1 (7 bases). Trimming stripped 3 bases from V and 7 bases from J, with 19 bases between. There are 16 residues in the CDR3. CDR1 is ENHRY, CDR2 SYGVKD, per germline. Written as DNA, the CDR3 is TGTGCCATCAGTGATCTTTCGGAGGGGGCGAGGAATGAGCAGTTCTTC. Its protein is CAISDLSEGARNEQFF.

This clonotype occurred many times. The genes are TRBV27 and TRBJ2-7; D possibly corresponds to TRBD1 (6 bases). Germline-derived CDR1 and CDR2 are MNHEY and SMNVEV (reference sequence). The CDR3 length is 11 residues. Trimming cost V 6 bases and J 5 bases, with 8 bases left between them. The CDR3 here is CASRKGDEQYF. The DNA of the CDR3 is TGTGCCAGCAGAAAGGGGGACGAGCAGTACTTC.

The chain recombines TRBV7-9 with TRBJ2-2, with a weak D call TRBD2 (6 bases). Germline CDR1 SEHNR, CDR2 FQNEAQ (reference sequence). Trimming pared 3 bases from V and 0 bases from J, leaving 11 bases between. The CDR3 spans 16 residues. The CDR3 region is CASSFSGGANTGELFF. The CDR3 bases are TGTGCCAGCAGCTTTTCCGGGGGAGCGAACACCGGGGAGCTGTTTTTT.

At least ten counts were recorded for this clonotype. The chain has TRBV3-1 and TRBJ2-3; possible D gene TRBD2, 5 bases. Per the germline V gene, CDR1 is LGHDT and CDR2 is YNNKEL (reference sequence). V shed 1 base and J shed 0 bases, with 8 bases lying between them. The CDR3 has 15 amino acids. The DNA of the CDR3 is TGTGCCAGCAGCCAAGCGAGGACTAGCACAGATACGCAGTATTTT. Translation: CASSQARTSTDTQYF.